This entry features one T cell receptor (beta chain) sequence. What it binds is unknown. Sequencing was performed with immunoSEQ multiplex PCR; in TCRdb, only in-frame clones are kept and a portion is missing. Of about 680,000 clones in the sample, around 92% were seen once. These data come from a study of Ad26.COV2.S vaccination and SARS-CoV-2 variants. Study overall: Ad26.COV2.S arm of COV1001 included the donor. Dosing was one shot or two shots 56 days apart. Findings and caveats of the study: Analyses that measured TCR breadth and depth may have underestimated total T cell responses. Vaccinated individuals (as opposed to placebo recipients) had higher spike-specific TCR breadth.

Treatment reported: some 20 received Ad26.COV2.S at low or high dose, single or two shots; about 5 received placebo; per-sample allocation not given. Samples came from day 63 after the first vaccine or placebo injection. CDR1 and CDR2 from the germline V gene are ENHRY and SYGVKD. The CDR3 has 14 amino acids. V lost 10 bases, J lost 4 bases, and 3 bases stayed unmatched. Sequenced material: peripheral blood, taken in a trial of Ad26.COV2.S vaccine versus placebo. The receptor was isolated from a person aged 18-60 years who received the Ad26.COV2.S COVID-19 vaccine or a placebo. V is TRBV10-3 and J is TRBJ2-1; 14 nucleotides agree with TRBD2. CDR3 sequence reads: CATRLAGGYNEQFF. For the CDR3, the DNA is TGTGCCACCAGACTAGCGGGGGGGTACAATGAGCAGTTCTTC.